This T cell receptor (beta chain) was profiled in a study of T-cell reconstitution after alpha-beta-depleted transplantation in children. Overall study findings and caveats: T-cell counts and diversity were attributed mostly to newly produced T cells one year after transplant. Expanded clones from the graft, numbering several hundred, reportedly supplied alpha-beta T cells about two months after transplant.

Preparation of the TCRbeta library used unique molecular identifiers. TCRdb re-called the PCR reads through MiXCR, storing one row per CDR3 protein. The sample lists approximately 520,000 distinct CDR3 sequences, more than 9.5% occurring once. This CDR3 is 13 amino acids long. CDR1 is DFQATT, CDR2 SNEGSKA, per germline (reference sequence). J gave up 5 bases and V 2 bases, and 4 bases lay outside the gene matches. In the case of this clonotype: Its antigen is unknown.

Material: PBMCs, mostly from graft donor cells, obtained 180 days after TCRalphabeta/CD19-depleted stem cell transplant. The receptor's source is a female patient aged 2-10 years who had a stem cell transplant for aplastic anemia, so the T cells may come from the graft donor. The chain has TRBV20-1 and TRBJ1-1, with 8 positions matching TRBD1. The CDR3: CSARRTGLTEAFF. CDR3 bases: TGCAGTGCTAGACGGACAGGGCTTACTGAAGCTTTCTTT.